The 3 T cell receptor beta chains given below trace back to one sample, sequenced in a study of identical twins. TCRdb re-analysed the 5' RACE reads in MiXCR, keeping a single row per CDR3 protein. The table records some 710,000 distinct CDR3 sequences, approximately 6.1% of them present only once. Sequenced material: naive T cells sorted from blood. The receptor set was obtained from a man younger than 30 in good health.

This CDR3 reads CASSRSGGLANTGELFF. In nucleotides, the CDR3 is TGTGCCAGCAGCAGGAGCGGGGGTCTCGCGAACACCGGGGAGCTGTTTTTT. The V gene is TRBV7-9, the J gene TRBJ2-2; 8 bases map to TRBD2. J was trimmed by 0 bases and V by 5 bases; bases with no gene match: 8. The CDR3 is 17 amino acids. Germline CDR1 reads SEHNR; CDR2 reads FQNEAQ (reference sequence).

This clonotype was counted between two and nine times. V usage is TRBV11-2 and J usage is TRBJ1-2; D is uncertain. The CDR3 length is 12 residues. The germline gives CDR1 SGHAT, CDR2 FQNNGV. Trimming left V 6 bases short and J 7 bases short, with 12 bases between. CDR3 nucleotides: TGTGCCAGCAGTAGGGAGGCCCGTGGCTACACCTTC. It is translated as CASSREARGYTF. Together with reference TRBV11-2 and TRBJ1-2, the CDR3 gives the full variable domain: EAGVAQSPRYKIIEKRQSVAFWCNPISGHATLYWYQQILGQGPKLLIQFQNNGVVDDSQLPKDRFSAERLKGVDSTLKIQPAKLEDSAVYLCASSREARGYTFGSGTRLTVV.

This clonotype was detected many times. J is TRBJ2-1 and V is TRBV7-9, with D perhaps matching TRBD1 (6 bases). Germline loops: CDR1 SEHNR, CDR2 FQNEAQ (reference sequence). V was clipped by 3 bases and J by 8 bases, with 11 bases between them. This CDR3 spans 13 amino acids. CDR3 sequence: CASSFWTADEQFF. As DNA, the CDR3 is TGTGCCAGCAGCTTTTGGACAGCCGATGAGCAGTTCTTC.